One sample yielded the 16 T cell receptor beta chains listed below, sequenced in a study of neurological immune-mediated disorders. TCRdb reanalysed the 5' RACE reads using MiXCR and keeps one entry per CDR3 protein. The table includes roughly 70,000 distinct CDR3 sequences, roughly 5.6% detected once. Material for sequencing was PBMCs. Source of these receptors: a woman in her 30s with multiple sclerosis.

To note about this clonotype: A read error may be the cause here, since a much bigger clone is one base away. The chain carries TRBV3-1 and TRBJ1-4; tentative D call: TRBD1 (5 bases). The germline V gene has CDR1 LGHDT and CDR2 YNNKEL (reference sequence). CDR3 length: 13 amino acids. The CDR3 nucleotides are TGTGCCAACAGCCAAGAGGGGAGGGAAGGCGTGTTTTTT. This translates into CANSQEGREGVFF.

This clonotype was found many times. The chain has TRBV20-1 and TRBJ1-5; D is possibly TRBD1 (5 bases). Trimming took off 5 bases at V and 3 bases at J, with 11 bases between the two ends. The germline V gene has CDR1 DFQATT and CDR2 SNEGSKA (reference sequence). This CDR3 region has 13 residues. CDR3 sequence: CSAVGAANQPQHF. The CDR3 nucleotides are TGCAGTGCTGTCGGGGCCGCCAATCAGCCCCAGCATTTT.

This clonotype was counted at least ten times. V and J are TRBV20-1 and TRBJ1-1, with unresolved D. Per the germline V gene, CDR1 is DFQATT and CDR2 is SNEGSKA (reference sequence). CDR3 size: 13 residues. V lost 6 bases, J lost 4 bases, and 15 bases lay in between. This chain's CDR3 is CSARRTGFTEAFF. CDR3 in DNA: TGCAGTGCCCGCCGGACGGGGTTCACTGAAGCTTTCTTT.

The rearrangement joins TRBV18 to TRBJ2-7; no definite D call. V was pared by 2 bases and J by 6 bases, with 8 bases between. Per the germline V gene, CDR1 is KGHSH and CDR2 is LQKENI. This CDR3 has 12 residues. In DNA, the CDR3 is TGTGCCAGCTCACCAGCGGCAGTCGAGCAGTACTTC. Translated, it gives CASSPAAVEQYF.

This clonotype was seen many times. The V call is TRBV29-1, the J call TRBJ1-4; the D is unclear. Germline CDR1 is SQVTM and CDR2 is ANQGSEA. The CDR3 is 13 residues long. Deletions cut 5 bases from V and 8 bases from J, with 15 bases between. The CDR3 DNA reads TGCAGCGTTCAGACTGGGAGGTCGGAAAAACTGTTTTTT. Encoded protein: CSVQTGRSEKLFF.

This clonotype was observed many times. The chain links TRBV20-1 to TRBJ2-5; TRBD2 might be the D (5 bases). Germline CDR1 DFQATT, CDR2 SNEGSKA (reference sequence). The CDR3 runs to 12 residues. V was cut by 3 bases and J by 2 bases, with 7 bases left in between. The CDR3 reads CSASGEQETQYF. CDR3 sequence (DNA): TGCAGTGCTAGCGGGGAGCAAGAGACCCAGTACTTC.

As regards this clonotype: This sequence may be a read error, since a much larger clone differs from it by one base. The chain couples TRBV7-8 to TRBJ1-1; D gene ambiguous. The germline CDR1 and CDR2 sequences are SGHVS and FQNEAQ. The CDR3 is 13 residues long. Trimming took off 5 bases at V and 0 bases at J, with 7 bases between the two ends. The CDR3 region has the DNA TGTGCCAGCAGCCCGGGAATGAACACTGAAGCTTTCTTT. It specifies CASSPGMNTEAFF.

This clonotype was detected ten times or more. The chain has TRBV12-3 or TRBV12-4 and TRBJ2-7; 8 bases match TRBD1. The V segment lost 6 bases and the J segment 2 bases; nucleotides outside the gene matches: 6. The CDR3 loop spans 14 amino acids. CDR3 in DNA: TGTGCCAGCAGGCTGACAGGGGTGCCCTACGAGCAGTACTTC. Amino acid sequence: CASRLTGVPYEQYF.

The genes are TRBV7-9 and TRBJ1-1; D unclear. From germline, CDR1 is SEHNR and CDR2 FQNEAQ (reference sequence). V lost 5 bases to trimming and J lost 4 bases, with 17 bases between them. This CDR3 has 15 residues. The DNA of the CDR3 is TGTGCCAGCAGCCCCCGAGGAGGGCCGGGCACTGAAGCTTTCTTT. Translating it yields CASSPRGGPGTEAFF.

This clonotype has at least ten counts. The chain links TRBV7-9 to TRBJ2-3; TRBD1 is a possible D gene (5 bases). The V gene's germline CDR1 is SEHNR and CDR2 FQNEAQ (reference sequence). The CDR3 has 14 amino acids. Trimming cost V 1 base and J 6 bases, with 11 bases left between them. The CDR3, as DNA: TGTGCCAGCAGCTTAGGCAGGGTTTTGGATACGCAGTATTTT. It specifies CASSLGRVLDTQYF.

This clonotype occurred many times. The chain links TRBV20-1 to TRBJ2-7, with D tentatively TRBD1 (5 bases). Germline assignment: CDR1 DFQATT and CDR2 SNEGSKA (reference sequence). This CDR3 spans 13 amino acids. The V end lost 6 bases, the J end lost 3 bases, and 15 bases lay between the germline ends. CDR3 nucleotides: TGCAGTGCCTCCAAGGACACATTCTACGAGCAGTACTTC. It specifies CSASKDTFYEQYF.

The table lists this clonotype with many counts. V usage is TRBV25-1 and J usage is TRBJ2-2; maybe TRBD2 (6 bases). V was pared by 5 bases and J by 4 bases, with 14 bases between. Germline assignment: CDR1 MGHDK and CDR2 SYGVNS. The CDR3 has 15 residues. In DNA, the CDR3 is TGTGCCAGCAGTATGGAGGGCCCCGGCACCGGGGAGCTGTTTTTT. It codes for CASSMEGPGTGELFF.

A note on this clonotype: A much larger clone differs by one base, so this may be a read error. This chain joins TRBV6-5 and TRBJ1-1, with D possibly TRBD1 on 5 matching bases. This CDR3 region has 15 residues. Germline CDR1 MNHEY, CDR2 SVGAGI. Trimming cost V 6 bases and J 4 bases, with 18 bases left between them. Written as DNA, the CDR3 is TGTGCCAGCAGACTACAGAGGGGAAAGAGCACTGAAGCTTTCTTT. It translates to CASRLQRGKSTEAFF.

This clonotype was detected ten times or more. The rearrangement links TRBV6-5 to TRBJ1-1; D not certain. V was pared by 2 bases and J by 0 bases, with 7 bases between. The CDR3 sequence is 14 residues long. Germline V gene sequence: CDR1 MNHEY, CDR2 SVGAGI. This chain's CDR3 is CASSYTVLNTEAFF. DNA of the CDR3: TGTGCCAGCAGTTACACGGTTTTGAACACTGAAGCTTTCTTT.

At least ten counts were recorded for this clonotype. The chain employs TRBV7-9 and TRBJ1-2; no clear D. Trimming left V 0 bases short and J 4 bases short, with 9 bases between. CDR3 length: 14 residues. Germline V gives CDR1 SEHNR, CDR2 FQNEAQ (reference sequence). The chain's CDR3 is CASSLAPDAYGYTF. CDR3 DNA: TGTGCCAGCAGCTTAGCCCCAGACGCCTATGGCTACACCTTC. Drawing the rest from reference TRBV7-9 and TRBJ1-2, the complete variable domain is DTGVSQNPRHKITKRGQNVTFRCDPISEHNRLYWYRQTLGQGPEFLTYFQNEAQLEKSRLLSDRFSAERPKGSFSTLEIQRTEQGDSAMYLCASSLAPDAYGYTFGSGTRLTVV.

As to this clonotype: The conserved phenylalanine or tryptophan normally closing the CDR3 is absent here, so this likely arose from a read error. V gene TRBV12-3 or TRBV12-4 combines with J gene TRBJ1-1; TRBD1 is a possible D gene (5 bases). Trimming stripped 5 bases from V and 1 base from J, with 11 bases between. The CDR3 is 14 amino acids. This chain's CDR3 is CASSDTGPNTEAFI. For the CDR3, the DNA is TGTGCCAGCAGTGACACAGGTCCGAACACTGAAGCTTTCATT.